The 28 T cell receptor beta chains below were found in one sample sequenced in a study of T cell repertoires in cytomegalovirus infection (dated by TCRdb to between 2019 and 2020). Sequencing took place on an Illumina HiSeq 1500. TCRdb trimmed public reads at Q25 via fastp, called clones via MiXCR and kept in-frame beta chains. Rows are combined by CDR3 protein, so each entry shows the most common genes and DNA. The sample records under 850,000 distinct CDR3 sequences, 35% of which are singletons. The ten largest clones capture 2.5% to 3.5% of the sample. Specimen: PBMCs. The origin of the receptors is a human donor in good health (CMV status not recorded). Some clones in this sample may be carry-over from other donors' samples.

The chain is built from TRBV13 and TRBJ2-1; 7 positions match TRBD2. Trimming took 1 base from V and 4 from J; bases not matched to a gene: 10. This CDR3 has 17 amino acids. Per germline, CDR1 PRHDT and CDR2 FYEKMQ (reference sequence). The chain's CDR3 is CASSLVKWTRRYNEQFF. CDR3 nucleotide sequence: TGTGCCAGCAGCTTAGTGAAATGGACTAGGAGGTACAATGAGCAGTTCTTC. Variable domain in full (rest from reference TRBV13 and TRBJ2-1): AAGVIQSPRHLIKEKRETATLKCYPIPRHDTVYWYQQGPGQDPQFLISFYEKMQSDKGSIPDRFSAQQFSDYHSELNMSSLELGDSALYFCASSLVKWTRRYNEQFFGPGTRLTVL.

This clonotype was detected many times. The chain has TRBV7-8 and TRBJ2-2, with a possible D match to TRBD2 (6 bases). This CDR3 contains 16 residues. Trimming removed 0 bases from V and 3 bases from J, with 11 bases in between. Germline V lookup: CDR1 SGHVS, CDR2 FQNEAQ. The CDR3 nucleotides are TGTGCCAGCAGCTTAGCGCTCAGCGGGCACACCGGGGAGCTGTTTTTT. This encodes CASSLALSGHTGELFF.

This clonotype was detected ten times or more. The CDR3 sequence: CSTQGSTDTQYF. CDR3 sequence (DNA): TGCAGTACACAGGGTAGCACAGATACGCAGTATTTT. This chain joins TRBV20-1 and TRBJ2-3; possibly TRBD1 for D (6 bases). Trimming left V 8 bases short and J 0 bases short, with 9 bases between. CDR3 length: 12 residues. CDR1 is DFQATT, CDR2 SNEGSKA, per germline (reference sequence).

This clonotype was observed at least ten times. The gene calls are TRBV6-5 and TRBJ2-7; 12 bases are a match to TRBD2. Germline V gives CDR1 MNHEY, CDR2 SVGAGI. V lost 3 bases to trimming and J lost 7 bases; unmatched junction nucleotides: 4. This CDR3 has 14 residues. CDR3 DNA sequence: TGTGCCAGCAGTTATCTAGCGGGGGGGCAAGAGCAGTACTTC. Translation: CASSYLAGGQEQYF.

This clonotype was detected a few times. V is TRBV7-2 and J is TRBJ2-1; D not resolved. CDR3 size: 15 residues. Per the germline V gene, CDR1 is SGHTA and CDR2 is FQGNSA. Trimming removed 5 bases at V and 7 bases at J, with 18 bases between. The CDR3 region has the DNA TGTGCCAGCAGCCTACAGCAAGGTGGAGTAAATGAGCAGTTCTTC. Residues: CASSLQQGGVNEQFF.

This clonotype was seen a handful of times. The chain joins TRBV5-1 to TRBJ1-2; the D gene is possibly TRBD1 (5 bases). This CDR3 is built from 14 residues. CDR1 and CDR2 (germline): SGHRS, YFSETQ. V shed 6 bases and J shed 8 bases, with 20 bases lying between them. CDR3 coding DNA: TGCGCCAGCACCATAGAACGGGACCTGGGAGGCTACACCTTC. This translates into CASTIERDLGGYTF.

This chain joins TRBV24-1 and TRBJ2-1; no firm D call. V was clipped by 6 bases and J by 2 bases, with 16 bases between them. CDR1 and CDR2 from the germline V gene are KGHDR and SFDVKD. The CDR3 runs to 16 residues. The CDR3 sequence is CATSSLLSPPYNEQFF. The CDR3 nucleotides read TGTGCCACCAGTTCGCTCCTCTCACCCCCCTACAATGAGCAGTTCTTC.

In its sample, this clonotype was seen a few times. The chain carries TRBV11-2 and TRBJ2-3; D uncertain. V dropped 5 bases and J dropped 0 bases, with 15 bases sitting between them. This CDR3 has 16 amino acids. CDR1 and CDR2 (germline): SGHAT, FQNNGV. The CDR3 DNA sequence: TGTGCCAGCAGCCCAAGGTCGGACGGTAGCACAGATACGCAGTATTTT. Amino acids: CASSPRSDGSTDTQYF.

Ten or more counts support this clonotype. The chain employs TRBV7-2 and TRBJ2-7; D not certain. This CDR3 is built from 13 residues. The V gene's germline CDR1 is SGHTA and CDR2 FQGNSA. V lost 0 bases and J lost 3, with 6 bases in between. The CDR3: CASSLADFYEQYF. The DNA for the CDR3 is TGTGCCAGCAGCTTAGCCGACTTCTACGAGCAGTACTTC. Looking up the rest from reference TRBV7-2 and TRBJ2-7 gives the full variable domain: GAGVSQSPSNKVTEKGKDVELRCDPISGHTALYWYRQSLGQGLEFLIYFQGNSAPDKSGLPSDRFSAERTGGSVSTLTIQRTQQEDSAVYLCASSLADFYEQYFGPGTRLTVT.

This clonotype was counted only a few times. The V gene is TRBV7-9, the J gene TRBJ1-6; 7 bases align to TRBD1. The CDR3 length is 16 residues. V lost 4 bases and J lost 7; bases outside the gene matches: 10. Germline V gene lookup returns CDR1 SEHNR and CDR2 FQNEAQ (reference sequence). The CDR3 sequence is CASSSGRDSKNSPLHF. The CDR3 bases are TGTGCCAGCAGCTCAGGCCGGGACAGCAAGAATTCACCCCTCCACTTT.

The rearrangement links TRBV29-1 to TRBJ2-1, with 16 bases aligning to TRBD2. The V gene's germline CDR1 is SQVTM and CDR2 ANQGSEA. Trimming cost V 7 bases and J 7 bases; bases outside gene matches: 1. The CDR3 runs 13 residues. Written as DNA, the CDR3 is TGCAGCGGGGGACTAGCGGGGGGGAATGAGCAGTTCTTC. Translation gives CSGGLAGGNEQFF.

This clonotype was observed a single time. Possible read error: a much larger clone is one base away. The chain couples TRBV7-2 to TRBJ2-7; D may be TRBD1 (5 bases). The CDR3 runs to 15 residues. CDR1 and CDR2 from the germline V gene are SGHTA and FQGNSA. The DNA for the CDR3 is TGTGCCAGCAGTCTTCTTACAGGAAGCTCCTACAAGCAGTACTTC. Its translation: CASSLLTGSSYKQYF.

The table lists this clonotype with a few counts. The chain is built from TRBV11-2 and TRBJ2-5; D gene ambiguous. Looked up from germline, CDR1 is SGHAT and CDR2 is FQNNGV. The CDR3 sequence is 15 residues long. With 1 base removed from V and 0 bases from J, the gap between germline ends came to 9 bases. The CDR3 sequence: CASSLGHQYQETQYF. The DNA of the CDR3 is TGTGCCAGCAGCTTAGGACACCAGTACCAAGAGACCCAGTACTTC. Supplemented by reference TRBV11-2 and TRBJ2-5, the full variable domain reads EAGVAQSPRYKIIEKRQSVAFWCNPISGHATLYWYQQILGQGPKLLIQFQNNGVVDDSQLPKDRFSAERLKGVDSTLKIQPAKLEDSAVYLCASSLGHQYQETQYFGPGTRLLVL.

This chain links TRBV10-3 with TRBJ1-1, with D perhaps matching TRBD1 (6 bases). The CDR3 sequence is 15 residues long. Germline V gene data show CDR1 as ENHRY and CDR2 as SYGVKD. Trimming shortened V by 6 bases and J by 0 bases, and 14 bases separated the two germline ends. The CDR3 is CAISLGADLNTEAFF. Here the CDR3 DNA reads TGTGCCATCAGCCTGGGGGCAGATTTGAACACTGAAGCTTTCTTT.

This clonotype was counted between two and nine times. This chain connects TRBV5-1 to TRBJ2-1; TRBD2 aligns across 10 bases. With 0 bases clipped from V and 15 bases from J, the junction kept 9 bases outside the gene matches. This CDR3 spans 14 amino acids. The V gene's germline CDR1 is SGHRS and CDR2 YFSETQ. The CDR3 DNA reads TGCGCCAGCAGCTTGGAGGCAGCGGGAGGGCCCGGGTTCTTC. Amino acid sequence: CASSLEAAGGPGFF.

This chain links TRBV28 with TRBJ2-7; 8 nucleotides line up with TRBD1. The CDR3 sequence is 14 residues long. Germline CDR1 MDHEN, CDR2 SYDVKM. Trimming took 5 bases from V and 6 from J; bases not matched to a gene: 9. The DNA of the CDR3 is TGTGCCAGCAGTCACTCCTCGACAGGGGTCGAGCAGTACTTC. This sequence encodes CASSHSSTGVEQYF. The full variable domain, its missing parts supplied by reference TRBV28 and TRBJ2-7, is DVKVTQSSRYLVKRTGEKVFLECVQDMDHENMFWYRQDPGLGLRLIYFSYDVKMKEKGDIPEGYSVSREKKERFSLILESASTNQTSMYLCASSHSSTGVEQYFGPGTRLTVT.

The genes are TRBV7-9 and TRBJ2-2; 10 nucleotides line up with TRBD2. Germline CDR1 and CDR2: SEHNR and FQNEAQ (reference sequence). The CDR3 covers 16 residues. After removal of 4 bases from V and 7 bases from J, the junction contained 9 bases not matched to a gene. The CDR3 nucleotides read TGTGCCAGCAGCTGTCTAGCGGGAGATTCTGGCGGGGAGCTGTTTTTT. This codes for CASSCLAGDSGGELFF.

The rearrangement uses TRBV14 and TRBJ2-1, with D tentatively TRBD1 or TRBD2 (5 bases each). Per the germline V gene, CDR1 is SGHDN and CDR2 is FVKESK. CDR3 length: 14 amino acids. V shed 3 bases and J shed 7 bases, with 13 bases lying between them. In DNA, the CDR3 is TGTGCCAGCAGCCAGAGGGGAGTGGGGAATGAGCAGTTCTTC. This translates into CASSQRGVGNEQFF.

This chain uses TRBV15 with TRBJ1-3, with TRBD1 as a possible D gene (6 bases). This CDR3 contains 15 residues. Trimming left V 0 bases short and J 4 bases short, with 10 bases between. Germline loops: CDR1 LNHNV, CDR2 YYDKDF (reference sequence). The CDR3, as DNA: TGTGCCACCAGCAGAGATCATACAGGGGGAAACACCATATATTTT. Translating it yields CATSRDHTGGNTIYF.

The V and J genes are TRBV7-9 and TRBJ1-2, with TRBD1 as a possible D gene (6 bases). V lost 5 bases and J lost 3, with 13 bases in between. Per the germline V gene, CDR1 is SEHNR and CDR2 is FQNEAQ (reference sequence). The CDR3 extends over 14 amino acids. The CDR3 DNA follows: TGTGCCAGCAGCCTCCAAAGGACAGACTATGGCTACACCTTC. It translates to CASSLQRTDYGYTF. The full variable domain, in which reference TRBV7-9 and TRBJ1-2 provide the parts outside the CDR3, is DTGVSQNPRHKITKRGQNVTFRCDPISEHNRLYWYRQTLGQGPEFLTYFQNEAQLEKSRLLSDRFSAERPKGSFSTLEIQRTEQGDSAMYLCASSLQRTDYGYTFGSGTRLTVV.

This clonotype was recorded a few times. CDR3 nucleotide sequence: TGTGCCAGCAGTTTATCCTATTCTGGGACGCCGGGGCATGAGCAGTTCTTC. Its translation is CASSLSYSGTPGHEQFF. The V and J genes are TRBV28 and TRBJ2-1; D assignment may be TRBD1 or TRBD2 (5 bases each). The germline CDR1 and CDR2 sequences are MDHEN and SYDVKM. The V end lost 1 base, the J end lost 8 bases, and 21 bases lay between the germline ends. The length of the CDR3 is 17 residues.

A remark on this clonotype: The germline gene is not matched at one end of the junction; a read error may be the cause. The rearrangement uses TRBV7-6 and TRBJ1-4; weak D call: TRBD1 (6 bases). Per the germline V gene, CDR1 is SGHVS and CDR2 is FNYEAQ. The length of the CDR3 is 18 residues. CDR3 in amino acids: CASSPPTGIAATNENLFF. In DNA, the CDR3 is TGTGCCAGCAGCCCACCTACAGGGATAGCTGCAACTAACGAAAACCTGTTTTTT.

The CDR3 DNA follows: TGTGCCAGCAGTTTACCCCGGTTACAGGCATCGGAAAAACTGTTTTTT. It translates to CASSLPRLQASEKLFF. This chain connects TRBV28 to TRBJ1-4, with a possible D match to TRBD1 (5 bases). This CDR3 contains 16 residues. The V gene lost 2 bases and the J gene lost 8 bases, with 18 bases spanning the gap. The germline CDR1 and CDR2 sequences are MDHEN and SYDVKM.

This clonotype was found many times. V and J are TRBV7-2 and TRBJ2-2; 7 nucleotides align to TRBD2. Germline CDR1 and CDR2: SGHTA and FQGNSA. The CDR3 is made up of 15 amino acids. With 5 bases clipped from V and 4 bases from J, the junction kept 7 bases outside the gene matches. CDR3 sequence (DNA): TGTGCCAGCAGCCCCTCCGGGACTATCACCGGGGAGCTGTTTTTT. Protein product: CASSPSGTITGELFF.

Here the CDR3 reads CASSPPIAPDGYTF. The DNA for the CDR3 is TGTGCCAGCAGTCCCCCAATCGCTCCCGATGGCTACACCTTC. This sequence joins TRBV28 and TRBJ1-2; D remains ambiguous. The V end lost 5 bases, the J end lost 6 bases, and 16 bases lay between the germline ends. Germline CDR1 MDHEN, CDR2 SYDVKM. The CDR3 runs to 14 residues.

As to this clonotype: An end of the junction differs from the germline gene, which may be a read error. The CDR3 spells CARSWGQGAGETQYF. CDR3 DNA: TGTGCCAGGAGCTGGGGGCAGGGGGCTGGGGAGACCCAGTACTTC. This rearrangement joins TRBV7-6 to TRBJ2-5; the match to TRBD1 covers 8 bases. The germline CDR1 and CDR2 sequences are SGHVS and FNYEAQ. This CDR3 has 15 residues.

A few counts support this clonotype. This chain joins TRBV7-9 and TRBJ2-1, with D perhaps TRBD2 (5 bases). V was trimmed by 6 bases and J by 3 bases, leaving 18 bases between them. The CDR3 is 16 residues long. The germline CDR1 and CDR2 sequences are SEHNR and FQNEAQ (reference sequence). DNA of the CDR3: TGTGCCAGCAGGCTAGCTACGGGCGGCGGCTACAATGAGCAGTTCTTC. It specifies CASRLATGGGYNEQFF.

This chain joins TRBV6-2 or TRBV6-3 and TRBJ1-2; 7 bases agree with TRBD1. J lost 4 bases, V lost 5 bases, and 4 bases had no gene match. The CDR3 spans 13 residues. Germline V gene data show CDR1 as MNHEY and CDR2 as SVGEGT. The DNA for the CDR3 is TGTGCCAGCAGTAGACAGGGCCGCTATGGCTACACCTTC. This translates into CASSRQGRYGYTF.